This T cell receptor beta chain derives from a study of post-analysis software for immune sequencing data. Overall study context: Relapsing-remitting, secondary progressive and progressive-relapsing multiple sclerosis were all included among the disease courses. Study-level findings and limits: About 5 TRBV segments were significantly more frequent in patients than in controls. TRBV5-6, TRBV5-1 and TRBV20-1 were among these segments. Multiple sclerosis patients showed significantly lower normalized Chao1 diversity than controls did.

The germline V gene encodes CDR1 SGHVS and CDR2 FQNEAQ. The CDR3 totals 12 residues. V lost 11 bases and J 6 bases, leaving 14 bases between the germline ends. Each TCR beta cDNA library carried unique molecular identifiers. TCRdb itself ran the PCR reads through MiXCR, one entry per CDR3 protein. The sample has about 160,000 distinct CDR3 sequences, roughly 34% seen once; the top ten hold over 25%. As regards this clonotype: As yet, its antigen is unknown.

The J gene is TRBJ2-1, the V gene TRBV7-8; the D is unclear. The TCR comes from a girl aged 10 to 17 with multiple sclerosis. Source: blood, taken after autologous hematopoietic stem cell transplantation. The CDR3 loop reads CAGLDFRNEQFF. The CDR3 region has the DNA TGTGCCGGCTTAGACTTCCGCAATGAGCAGTTCTTC.